This TCR beta chain was identified during a study of human T cells and chemical hapten exposure. This clonotype has ten or more counts. TCRdb recomputed calls from the RACE reads with MiXCR, one row per CDR3 protein. In the table there are about 28,000 distinct CDR3 sequences, 7% to 8.5% of which are singletons. The J segment lost 5 bases and the V segment lost 6 bases, leaving 11 bases of the junction unmatched. The CDR3 has 15 residues. Germline CDR1 reads MNHEY; CDR2 reads SVGAGI. Time point here: healthy volunteer bleed at 2 weeks. Researchers extracted total RNA from unfractionated whole blood. This clonotype was sampled from a human donor in good health. Some clones in this sample may be carry-over from other donors' samples. The specimen sequenced was whole blood. J is TRBJ1-1 and V is TRBV6-5; 8 nucleotides match TRBD1. CDR3 nucleotide sequence: TGTGCCAGCAGGCGTCAGGGGGCTCAGGGTACTGAAGCTTTCTTT. Its translation: CASRRQGAQGTEAFF.